One and the same sample provided the 5 T cell receptor beta chains below, sequenced in a study of T cell responses to AZD1222 COVID-19 vaccine. Clones were read by immunoSEQ multiplex PCR, and TCRdb kept only the in-frame ones, dropping some. The top ten hold 1% to 1.5% of the sample, which has approximately 190,000 clones, over 80% seen once. The material sequenced was peripheral blood, taken on day 0 of AZD1222 vaccination. The receptors come from an adult in good health.

The V and J genes are TRBV28 and TRBJ2-5; TRBD1 matches 10 bases. Germline CDR1 reads MDHEN; CDR2 reads SYDVKM. Trimming cost V 4 bases and J 5 bases; bases outside gene matches: 4. The CDR3 length is 14 residues. In DNA, the CDR3 is TGTGCCAGCAGTTCCCCGGGACAGGGGGAGACCCAGTACTTC. This gives the protein CASSSPGQGETQYF.

V is TRBV6-5 and J is TRBJ1-2; D unclear. V dropped 6 bases and J dropped 1 base, with 6 bases sitting between them. Per germline, CDR1 MNHEY and CDR2 SVGAGI. The CDR3 is made up of 12 amino acids. CDR3 sequence: CASRTINYGYTF. Here the CDR3 DNA reads TGTGCCAGCAGGACAATTAACTATGGCTACACCTTC.

The rearrangement joins TRBV20-1 to TRBJ2-1, with D possibly matching TRBD2 (6 bases). CDR1 is DFQATT and CDR2 is SNEGSKA in the germline V gene (reference sequence). The CDR3 consists of 15 residues. V was trimmed by 3 bases and J by 6 bases, leaving 18 bases between them. CDR3 DNA: TGCAGTGCTAGTCCCATAGCGGATCCACGCAATGAGCAGTTCTTC. This encodes CSASPIADPRNEQFF.

The chain has TRBV5-5 and TRBJ2-2; 7 nucleotides line up with TRBD1. V was clipped by 4 bases and J by 0 bases; unmatched bases: 6. Germline assignment: CDR1 SGHKS and CDR2 YYEKEE (reference sequence). This CDR3 is 16 amino acids long. The CDR3 loop reads CASSPRDSTNTGELFF. CDR3 bases: TGTGCCAGCAGCCCCCGGGACAGCACGAACACCGGGGAGCTGTTTTTT.

This rearrangement joins TRBV15 to TRBJ1-4; TRBD1 matches 8 bases. Germline lookup yields CDR1 LNHNV and CDR2 YYDKDF (reference sequence). The CDR3 loop spans 15 amino acids. V shed 2 bases and J 9 bases; nucleotides not matched to a gene: 8. CDR3: CATSRSDREMKKLFF. The CDR3 coding sequence is TGTGCCACCAGCAGATCGGACAGGGAGATGAAAAAACTGTTTTTT.